This T cell receptor (beta chain) is drawn from a study of chemoradiotherapy in HPV16-positive cancers. Study-level background: Two HPV16-positive patients' cells yielded candidate HPV-specific clones and common motifs.

Germline CDR1 is MGHRA and CDR2 is YSYEKL. The CDR3 totals 16 residues. V lost 4 bases, J lost 6 bases, and 9 bases stayed unmatched. Repertoires were sampled repeatedly during chemoradiotherapy. Profiling relied on immunoSEQ multiplex PCR, and the TCRdb table lists in-frame clones only, not all of them. This sample has under 85,000 clones, with 88% found just once. This rearrangement joins TRBV4-1 to TRBJ2-1; 10 bases fit TRBD2. This TCR came from a human donor with HPV-associated anogenital cancer. The specimen was blood, collected from a patient who underwent chemoradiotherapy. The CDR3 reads CASSRASGGAANEQFF. The CDR3 DNA sequence: TGCGCCAGCAGCCGCGCGAGCGGGGGGGCCGCCAATGAGCAGTTCTTC.